This T cell receptor beta chain was sequenced for a study of beta chain features in type 1 diabetes. Study-level points and caveats: A closer apparent resemblance between naive, central memory and Treg TCRB repertoires was seen in patients than in healthy donors. Moderately but significantly shorter TCRB CDR3s were found in Type 1 diabetes patients in all four CD4+ subsets. The study notes PCR might favor shorter templates equally in patients and controls.

A sort by CD45RO/CCR7/CD25/CD127/CD95/CD27 yielded CD4+ naive, central memory, regulatory and stem cell-like memory cells. TCRB transcripts that were expressed got sequenced, as all of the isolated RNA had been reverse transcribed. This table comes from immunoSEQ multiplex PCR, and its TCRdb copy is limited to in-frame clones, with some not included. Of around 150,000 clones detected, around 8.5% appear once; the ten largest clones hold almost 0.65%. This clone was seen more than once but under ten times. The antigen is not known. Germline assignment: CDR1 SGHTA and CDR2 FQGNSA. The CDR3 has 17 residues. The J segment lost 1 base and the V segment lost 7 bases, leaving 15 bases of the junction unmatched.

The V gene is TRBV7-2, the J gene TRBJ1-1, with 7 bases lining up with TRBD1. The specimen sequenced was central memory CD4+ T cells from blood. This TCR derives from a man aged 18 to 30 in good health. The CDR3 protein is CASTIRDRPFQNTEAFF. The CDR3 nucleotides read TGTGCCAGCACCATTAGGGACAGACCTTTCCAGAACACTGAAGCTTTCTTT.